This entry features one T cell receptor beta chain sequence. Clones were read by immunoSEQ multiplex PCR, and TCRdb kept only the in-frame ones, dropping some. The sample has around 99,000 clones; around 74% are singletons. This sample is drawn from a study of blood T cell repertoires in COVID-19. V gave up 0 bases and J gave up 4 bases, with 21 bases separating them. There are 18 residues in the CDR3. Germline V lookup: CDR1 SGDLS, CDR2 YYNGEE. The source is a woman aged 80 or older with active or convalescent COVID-19. The V gene is TRBV9, the J gene TRBJ2-3; D perhaps matches TRBD1 (7 bases). The specimen sequenced was peripheral blood. The CDR3 coding sequence is TGTGCCAGCAGCGTAGGTGCGGGACAGTGGACAGGCGCAGATACGCAGTATTTT. Its translation is CASSVGAGQWTGADTQYF. The full variable domain, with the rest looked up from reference TRBV9 and TRBJ2-3, is DSGVTQTPKHLITATGQRVTLRCSPRSGDLSVYWYQQSLDQGLQFLIQYYNGEERAKGNILERFSAQQFPDLHSELNLSSLELGDSALYFCASSVGAGQWTGADTQYFGPGTRLTVL.